Listed below are T cell receptor beta chains from one sample, sequenced in a study of blood T cell repertoires in COVID-19. Assay used: immunoSEQ multiplex PCR; TCRdb lists only in-frame clones, some missing. The sample lists about half a million clones, over 75% seen once, with approximately 3% in the top ten. The sample consisted of peripheral blood. The origin of the receptors is a human donor in a cohort sampled during active COVID-19. The conserved cysteine and the conserved F or W are not part of the CDR3 here. D genes are given only for firm matches.

13 | NA | TRBJ2-7 | TRBV7-2 | ASSLEARSESKQY
10 | NA | TRBJ2-1 | TRBV7-2 | ASSLVELGQF
12 | NA | TRBJ2-1 | TRBV10-1 | ASSESDSENEQF
13 | NA | TRBJ2-3 | TRBV6-5 | ASSYSRGTTDTQY
14 | TRBD2 | TRBJ2-3 | TRBV28 | ASSLIAGASTDTQY
12 | TRBD1 | TRBJ1-1 | TRBV30 | AWSVKGADTEAF
12 | NA | TRBJ1-6 | TRBV6-5 | ASSYTGPDSPLH
14 | NA | TRBJ2-1 | TRBV7-2 | ASSLGATISYNEQF
13 | TRBD2 | TRBJ2-2 | TRBV6-2/TRBV6-3 | ASSSGGGHTGELF
15 | NA | TRBJ1-1 | TRBV5-4 | ASSPPVGDQANTEAF
13 | TRBD2 | TRBJ2-1 | TRBV30 | AWSVVGGRDNEQF
14 | NA | TRBJ2-3 | TRBV28 | ASSSQGGQFTDTQY
13 | NA | TRBJ2-3 | TRBV7-2 | ASSRGYTSTDTQY
11 | NA | TRBJ2-7 | TRBV28 | ASSPPAATEQY
16 | NA | TRBJ2-3 | TRBV7-9 | ASSFPPRGYSAHDTQY
14 | TRBD2 | TRBJ2-3 | TRBV7-9 | ASSSASGSFTDTQY
13 | NA | TRBJ1-3 | TRBV4-1 | ASSQDGTYGNTIY
15 | NA | TRBJ2-1 | TRBV7-8 | ASSLQPPTGFNNEQF
9 | NA | TRBJ2-7 | TRBV10-1 | ASSEGGAQY
16 | NA | TRBJ2-7 | TRBV3-1/TRBV3-2 | ASSHKSRSRAASYEQY
13 | TRBD1 | TRBJ1-1 | TRBV19 | ASSRQTGENTEAF
14 | TRBD1 | TRBJ2-5 | TRBV19 | ASSSIGKTGEETQY
12 | NA | TRBJ1-1 | TRBV5-1 | ATKGGLVNTEAF
11 | TRBD1 | TRBJ2-5 | TRBV19 | ASSLDREETQY
12 | NA | TRBJ1-2 | TRBV5-6 | ASSLRGGNYGYT
14 | NA | TRBJ1-5 | TRBV2 | ASTGSAGNSNQPQH
13 | NA | TRBJ1-4 | TRBV19 | ASSIPGLPNEKLF
12 | NA | TRBJ2-5 | TRBV27 | ASSLRQGREAQY
12 | TRBD2 | TRBJ2-7 | TRBV10-2 | ASSATSGGNEQY
11 | TRBD1 | TRBJ1-1 | TRBV11-3 | ASQGGRNTEAF
11 | NA | TRBJ2-7 | TRBV30 | ACPAPGAYEQY
13 | NA | TRBJ2-5 | TRBV11-2 | ASSPARGFQETQY
15 | TRBD2 | TRBJ2-6 | TRBV7-3 | ASSPTSASSGANVLT
10 | NA | TRBJ1-2 | TRBV30 | AWSAEEGGYT
12 | TRBD1 | TRBJ2-7 | TRBV19 | ASSDRGSGGEQY
15 | NA | TRBJ2-5 | TRBV5-8 | ASSLNRGGSYQETQY
15 | NA | TRBJ1-2 | TRBV19 | ASSMGPGTAPPYGYT
12 | NA | TRBJ1-3 | TRBV7-2 | ASSLSDGSLAIY
18 | TRBD2 | TRBJ2-1 | TRBV6-2/TRBV6-3 | ASSFRSGTSGSFNYNEQF
14 | NA | TRBJ1-2 | TRBV28 | ASSPPTGFLAYGYT
13 | NA | TRBJ1-4 | TRBV4-1 | ASSQAWEGSEKLF
13 | NA | TRBJ2-4 | TRBV11-2 | ASSPGVETGNIQY